This T cell receptor (beta chain) derives from a study of T cell clonotyping in hematopoietic cell transplantation. The assay was immunoSEQ multiplex PCR, and TCRdb's table has in-frame clones only and misses some. The profile shows 10,000 to 15,000 clones, 80% to 95% of them singletons. Findings and limits, study-wide: Recipient TCR diversity dropped after transplant; expanded clonotypes rose from day 30 to 180. Broader posttransplant TCR repertoire diversity was predicted by graft donor and pretransplant recipient Inverse Simpson Index values.

Concerning this clone itself: Its antigen remains unidentified.

Germline V gene sequence: CDR1 SGHTA, CDR2 FQGNSA. This CDR3 has 15 residues. V lost 1 base to trimming and J lost 5 bases; unmatched junction nucleotides: 5. This TCR was recovered from a man in his thirties or forties in good health. Some clones in this sample may be carry-over from other donors' samples. The chain joins TRBV7-2 to TRBJ1-5; 7 nucleotides align to TRBD1. Material: peripheral blood mononuclear cells. CDR3 nucleotides: TGTGCCAGCAGCTTAGTAGGGGGCGTCGATCAGCCCCAGCATTTT. The encoded protein is CASSLVGGVDQPQHF. The full variable domain, its missing parts supplied by reference TRBV7-2 and TRBJ1-5, is GAGVSQSPSNKVTEKGKDVELRCDPISGHTALYWYRQSLGQGLEFLIYFQGNSAPDKSGLPSDRFSAERTGGSVSTLTIQRTQQEDSAVYLCASSLVGGVDQPQHFGDGTRLSIL.